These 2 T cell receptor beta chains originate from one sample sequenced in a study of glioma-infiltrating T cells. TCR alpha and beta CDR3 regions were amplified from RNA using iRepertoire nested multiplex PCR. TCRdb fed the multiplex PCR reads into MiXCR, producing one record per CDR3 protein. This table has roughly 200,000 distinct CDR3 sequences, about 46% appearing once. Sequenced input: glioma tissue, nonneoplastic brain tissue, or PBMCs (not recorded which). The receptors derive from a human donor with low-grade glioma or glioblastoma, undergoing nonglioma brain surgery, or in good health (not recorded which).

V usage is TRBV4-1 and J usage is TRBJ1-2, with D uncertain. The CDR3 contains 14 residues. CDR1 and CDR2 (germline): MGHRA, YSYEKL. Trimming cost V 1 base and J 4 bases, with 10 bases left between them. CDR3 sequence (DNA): TGCGCCAGCAGCCAAGTTACGCTCCTCTATGGCTACACCTTC. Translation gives CASSQVTLLYGYTF.

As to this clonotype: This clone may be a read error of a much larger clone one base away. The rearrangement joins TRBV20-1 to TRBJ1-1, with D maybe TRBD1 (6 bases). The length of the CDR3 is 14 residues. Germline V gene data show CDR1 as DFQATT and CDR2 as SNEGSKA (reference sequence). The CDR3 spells CRSRGGIMNTEAFF. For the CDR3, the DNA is TGCAGGTCAAGGGGGGGGATCATGAACACTGAAGCTTTCTTT.